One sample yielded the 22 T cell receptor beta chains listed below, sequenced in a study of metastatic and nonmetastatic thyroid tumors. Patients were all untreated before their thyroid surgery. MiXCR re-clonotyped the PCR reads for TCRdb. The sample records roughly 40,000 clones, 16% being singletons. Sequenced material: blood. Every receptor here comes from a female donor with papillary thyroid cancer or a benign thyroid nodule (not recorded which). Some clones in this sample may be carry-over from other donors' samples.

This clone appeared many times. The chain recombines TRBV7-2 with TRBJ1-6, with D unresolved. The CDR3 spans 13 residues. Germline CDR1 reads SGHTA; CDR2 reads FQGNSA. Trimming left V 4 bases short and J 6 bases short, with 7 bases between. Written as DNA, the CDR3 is TGTGCCAGCAGCTACGGTCGTAATTCACCCCTCCACTTT. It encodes CASSYGRNSPLHF.

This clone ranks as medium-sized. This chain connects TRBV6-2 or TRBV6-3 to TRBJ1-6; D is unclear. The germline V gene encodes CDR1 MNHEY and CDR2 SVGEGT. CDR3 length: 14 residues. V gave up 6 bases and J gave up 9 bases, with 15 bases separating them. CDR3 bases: TGTGCCAGCAGCGCGATAGGGTATGGTTCACCCCTCCACTTT. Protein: CASSAIGYGSPLHF.

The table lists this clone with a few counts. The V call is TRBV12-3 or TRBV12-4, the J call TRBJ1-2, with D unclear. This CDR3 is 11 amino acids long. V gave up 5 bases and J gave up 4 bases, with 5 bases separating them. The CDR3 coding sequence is TGTGCCAGCAGTGACACCTATGGCTACACCTTC. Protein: CASSDTYGYTF.

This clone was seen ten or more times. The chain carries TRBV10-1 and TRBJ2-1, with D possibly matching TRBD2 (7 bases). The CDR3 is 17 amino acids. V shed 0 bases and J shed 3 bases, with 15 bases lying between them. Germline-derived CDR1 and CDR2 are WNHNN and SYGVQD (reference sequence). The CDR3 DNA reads TGCGCCAGCAGTGAGTCACGGGGGGCTGGGAACTACAATGAGCAGTTCTTC. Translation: CASSESRGAGNYNEQFF.

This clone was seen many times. The CDR3 sequence: CASSAGTSWEQYF. The CDR3 DNA follows: TGCGCCAGCAGCGCTGGGACCAGTTGGGAGCAGTACTTC. The chain employs TRBV5-1 and TRBJ2-7; TRBD1 or TRBD2 may be the D gene (5 bases each). This CDR3 has 13 amino acids. Deletions cut 4 bases from V and 7 bases from J, with 15 bases between. Germline CDR1 and CDR2: SGHRS and YFSETQ.

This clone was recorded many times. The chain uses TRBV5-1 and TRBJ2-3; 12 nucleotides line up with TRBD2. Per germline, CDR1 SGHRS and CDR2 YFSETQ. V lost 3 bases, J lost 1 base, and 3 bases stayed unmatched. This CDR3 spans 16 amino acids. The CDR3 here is CASSSGLAGRTDTQYF. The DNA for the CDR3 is TGCGCCAGCAGCTCGGGACTAGCGGGCCGCACAGATACGCAGTATTTT.

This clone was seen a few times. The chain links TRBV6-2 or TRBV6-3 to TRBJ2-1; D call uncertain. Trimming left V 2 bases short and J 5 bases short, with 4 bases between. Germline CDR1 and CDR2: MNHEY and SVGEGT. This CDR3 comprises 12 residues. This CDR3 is CASSYLHNEQFF. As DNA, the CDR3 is TGTGCCAGCAGTTACCTCCACAATGAGCAGTTCTTC.

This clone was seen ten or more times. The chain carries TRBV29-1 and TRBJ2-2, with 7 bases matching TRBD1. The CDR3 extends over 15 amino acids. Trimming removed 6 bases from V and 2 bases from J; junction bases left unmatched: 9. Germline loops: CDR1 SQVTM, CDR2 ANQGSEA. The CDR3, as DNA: TGCAGCGTGGTGCCGGGACAGAGTAACACCGGGGAGCTGTTTTTT. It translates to CSVVPGQSNTGELFF.

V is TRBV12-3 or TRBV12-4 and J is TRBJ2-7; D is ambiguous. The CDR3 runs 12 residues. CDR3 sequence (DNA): TGTAACAGCAGTTCCTTCAGTTACGAGCAGTACTTC. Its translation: CNSSSFSYEQYF.

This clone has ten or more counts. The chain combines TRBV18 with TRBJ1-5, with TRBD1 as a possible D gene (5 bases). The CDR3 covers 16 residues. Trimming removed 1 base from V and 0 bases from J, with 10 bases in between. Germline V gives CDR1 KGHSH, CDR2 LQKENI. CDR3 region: CASSPRGTGSNQPQHF. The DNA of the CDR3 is TGTGCCAGCTCACCACGGGGGACCGGTAGCAATCAGCCCCAGCATTTT.

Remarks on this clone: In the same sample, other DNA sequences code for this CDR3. The CDR3 reads CASSPLLPSGNTGELFF. CDR3 bases: TGTGCCAGCAGCCCCCTGCTGCCTAGCGGGAACACCGGGGAGCTGTTTTTT. This chain joins TRBV9 and TRBJ2-2; 7 bases fit TRBD2. Germline CDR1 reads SGDLS; CDR2 reads YYNGEE. The CDR3 consists of 17 residues. V trimming: 4 bases; J trimming: 1 base; junction bases outside the gene matches: 10.

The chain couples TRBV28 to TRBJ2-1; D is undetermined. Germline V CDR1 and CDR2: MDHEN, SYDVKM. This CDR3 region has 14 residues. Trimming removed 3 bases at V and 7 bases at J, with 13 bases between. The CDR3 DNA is TGTGCCAGCAGTTTCAGAGTGACATTGAATGAGCAGTTCTTC. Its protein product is CASSFRVTLNEQFF.

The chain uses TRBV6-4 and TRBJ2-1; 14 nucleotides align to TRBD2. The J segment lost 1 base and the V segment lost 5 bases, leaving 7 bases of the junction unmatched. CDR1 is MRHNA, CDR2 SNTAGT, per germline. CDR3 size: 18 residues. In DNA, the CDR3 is TGTGCCAGCAGTTCCGAGACTAGCGGGAGGGCTTCCTACAATGAGCAGTTCTTC. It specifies CASSSETSGRASYNEQFF.

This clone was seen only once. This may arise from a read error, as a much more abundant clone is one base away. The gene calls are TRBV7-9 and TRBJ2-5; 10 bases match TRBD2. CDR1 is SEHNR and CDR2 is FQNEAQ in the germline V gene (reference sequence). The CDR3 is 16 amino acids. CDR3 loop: CASSRTSGGPQDTQYF. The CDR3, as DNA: TGTGCCAGCAGCCGGACTAGCGGAGGCCCTCAAGATACCCAGTACTTC. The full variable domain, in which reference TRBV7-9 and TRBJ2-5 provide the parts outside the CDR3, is DTGVSQNPRHKITKRGQNVTFRCDPISEHNRLYWYRQTLGQGPEFLTYFQNEAQLEKSRLLSDRFSAERPKGSFSTLEIQRTEQGDSAMYLCASSRTSGGPQDTQYFGPGTRLLVL.

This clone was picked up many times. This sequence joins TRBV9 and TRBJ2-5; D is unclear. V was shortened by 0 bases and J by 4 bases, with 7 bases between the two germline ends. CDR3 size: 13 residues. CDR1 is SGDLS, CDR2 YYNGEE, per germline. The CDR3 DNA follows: TGTGCCAGCAGCGTAGGACCTGGAGAGACCCAGTACTTC. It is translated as CASSVGPGETQYF.

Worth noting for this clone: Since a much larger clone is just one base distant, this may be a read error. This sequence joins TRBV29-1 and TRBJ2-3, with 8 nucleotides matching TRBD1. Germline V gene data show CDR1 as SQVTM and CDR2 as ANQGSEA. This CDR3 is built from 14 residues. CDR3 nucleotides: TGCAGCGTTGCCAGGGGGCGAATCACAGATGCGCAGTATTTT. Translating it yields CSVARGRITDAQYF.

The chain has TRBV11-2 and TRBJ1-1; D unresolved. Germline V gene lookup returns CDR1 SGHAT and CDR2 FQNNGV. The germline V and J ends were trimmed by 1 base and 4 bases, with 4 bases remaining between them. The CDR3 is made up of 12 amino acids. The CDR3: CASSLGPTEAFF. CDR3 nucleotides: TGTGCCAGCAGCTTAGGGCCCACTGAAGCTTTCTTT. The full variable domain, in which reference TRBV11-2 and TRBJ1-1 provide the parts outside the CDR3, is EAGVAQSPRYKIIEKRQSVAFWCNPISGHATLYWYQQILGQGPKLLIQFQNNGVVDDSQLPKDRFSAERLKGVDSTLKIQPAKLEDSAVYLCASSLGPTEAFFGQGTRLTVV.

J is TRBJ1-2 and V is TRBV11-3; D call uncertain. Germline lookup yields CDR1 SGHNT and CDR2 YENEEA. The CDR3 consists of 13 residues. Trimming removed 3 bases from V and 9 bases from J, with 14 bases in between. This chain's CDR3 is CASSFRSGSSYTF. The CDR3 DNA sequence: TGTGCCAGCAGCTTTCGGTCTGGGAGTAGCTACACCTTC.

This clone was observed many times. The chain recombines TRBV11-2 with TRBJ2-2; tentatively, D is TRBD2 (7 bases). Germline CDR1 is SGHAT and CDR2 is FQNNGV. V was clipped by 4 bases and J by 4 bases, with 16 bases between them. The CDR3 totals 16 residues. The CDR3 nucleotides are TGTGCCAGCAGCTCCGGGGGGCGGGAGTTCACCGGGGAGCTGTTTTTT. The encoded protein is CASSSGGREFTGELFF.

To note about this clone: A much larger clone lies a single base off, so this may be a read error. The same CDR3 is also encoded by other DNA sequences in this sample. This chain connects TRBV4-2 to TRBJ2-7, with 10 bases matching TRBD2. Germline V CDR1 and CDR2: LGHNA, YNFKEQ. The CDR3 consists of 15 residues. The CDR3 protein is CASSLQTSGTYEQYF. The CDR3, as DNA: TGTGCCAGCAGCCTCCAAACTAGCGGGACTTACGAGCAGTATTTC.

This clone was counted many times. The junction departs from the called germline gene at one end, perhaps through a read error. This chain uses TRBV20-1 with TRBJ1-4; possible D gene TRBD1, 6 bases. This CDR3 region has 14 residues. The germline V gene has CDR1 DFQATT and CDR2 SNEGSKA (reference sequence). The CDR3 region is CSARDRGASEKPFF. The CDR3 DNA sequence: TGCAGTGCTAGAGATCGGGGGGCGAGTGAAAAACCGTTTTTT.

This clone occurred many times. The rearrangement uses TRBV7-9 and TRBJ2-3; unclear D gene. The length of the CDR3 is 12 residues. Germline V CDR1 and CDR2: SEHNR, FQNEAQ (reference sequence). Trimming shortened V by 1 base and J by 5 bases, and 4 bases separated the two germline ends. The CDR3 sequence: CASSLVGDTQYF. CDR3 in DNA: TGTGCCAGCAGCTTAGTTGGAGATACGCAGTATTTT.